This is a list of T cell receptor beta chains from one sample in a study of blood T cell repertoires in COVID-19. Measured with immunoSEQ multiplex PCR; TCRdb has only the in-frame clones, and not every one. The sample comprises about 170,000 clones, 82% of which are singletons, and about 10% rests with the top ten. Material for sequencing was peripheral blood. These receptors all come from a woman at least 80 years old with active or convalescent COVID-19. Both conserved end residues are part of each CDR3. The order of the fields is D gene, V gene, clone size, J gene, CDR3 protein, CDR3 DNA. D genes are given only for firm matches. Some rows mark clone size as missing; the rest say once, few, many or name a class of expanded clone.

D gene: TRBD1
V gene: TRBV10-3
clone size: once
J gene: TRBJ2-7
CDR3 protein: CAISYRDRDSSEQYF
CDR3 DNA: TGTGCCATCAGCTATCGGGACAGGGACTCATCCGAGCAGTACTTC

D gene: TRBD2
V gene: TRBV7-8
clone size: NA
J gene: TRBJ2-5
CDR3 protein: CASSLLAGKETQYF
CDR3 DNA: TGTGCCAGCAGCTTACTAGCGGGAAAAGAGACCCAGTACTTC

D gene: NA
V gene: TRBV9
clone size: NA
J gene: TRBJ1-1
CDR3 protein: CASSVVPGVNTEAFF
CDR3 DNA: TGTGCCAGCAGCGTAGTCCCGGGGGTGAACACTGAAGCTTTCTTT

D gene: NA
V gene: TRBV10-1
clone size: NA
J gene: TRBJ2-7
CDR3 protein: CASSESSSPGDEQYF
CDR3 DNA: TGCGCCAGCAGTGAGTCTTCCAGTCCCGGGGACGAGCAGTACTTC

D gene: TRBD2
V gene: TRBV23-1
clone size: NA
J gene: TRBJ2-1
CDR3 protein: CASSQPRGGGLAGDEQFF
CDR3 DNA: TGCGCCAGCAGTCAACCTCGGGGGGGAGGACTAGCAGGGGATGAGCAGTTCTTC

D gene: TRBD2
V gene: TRBV24-1
clone size: NA
J gene: TRBJ2-3
CDR3 protein: CATSRGLAGSTDTQYF
CDR3 DNA: TGTGCCACCAGCCGGGGACTAGCGGGAAGCACAGATACGCAGTATTTT

D gene: NA
V gene: TRBV14
clone size: NA
J gene: TRBJ2-7
CDR3 protein: CASSLITGTLTERYF
CDR3 DNA: TGTGCCAGCAGCCTAATTACCGGGACACTTACCGAGAGGTACTTC

D gene: NA
V gene: TRBV6-2/TRBV6-3
clone size: NA
J gene: TRBJ1-5
CDR3 protein: CASSYSNRNQPQHF
CDR3 DNA: TGTGCCAGCAGTTACTCGAACAGGAATCAGCCCCAGCATTTT

D gene: TRBD1
V gene: TRBV2
clone size: NA
J gene: TRBJ1-6
CDR3 protein: CASSVGGPGQPNSPLHF
CDR3 DNA: TGTGCCAGCAGTGTTGGAGGGCCGGGACAGCCGAATTCACCCCTCCACTTT

D gene: TRBD1
V gene: TRBV6-5
clone size: NA
J gene: TRBJ2-7
CDR3 protein: CASSFSTDRGPNEQYF
CDR3 DNA: TGTGCCAGCAGTTTTAGTACGGACAGGGGGCCGAACGAGCAGTACTTC

D gene: NA
V gene: TRBV5-1
clone size: NA
J gene: TRBJ1-2
CDR3 protein: CASSFAGRENGYTF
CDR3 DNA: TGCGCCAGCAGCTTTGCAGGGAGGGAGAATGGCTACACCTTC

D gene: NA
V gene: TRBV5-4
clone size: NA
J gene: TRBJ1-6
CDR3 protein: CASSREGGHSPLHF
CDR3 DNA: TGTGCCAGCAGCAGGGAGGGGGGGCATTCACCCCTCCACTTT

D gene: TRBD1
V gene: TRBV19
clone size: NA
J gene: TRBJ2-7
CDR3 protein: CASSTPWGTGASEQYF
CDR3 DNA: TGTGCCAGTAGTACCCCATGGGGGACAGGTGCTAGCGAGCAGTACTTC

D gene: TRBD1
V gene: TRBV7-3
clone size: NA
J gene: TRBJ1-1
CDR3 protein: CASSFRQGDEAFF
CDR3 DNA: TGTGCCAGCAGCTTCCGGCAGGGGGATGAAGCTTTCTTT

D gene: TRBD2
V gene: TRBV15
clone size: NA
J gene: TRBJ2-2
CDR3 protein: CATEGNLAAGEPGELFF
CDR3 DNA: TGTGCCACCGAGGGGAACCTAGCGGCGGGAGAACCCGGGGAGCTGTTTTTT

D gene: TRBD2
V gene: TRBV19
clone size: NA
J gene: TRBJ2-1
CDR3 protein: CASSISRSGTRGGEQFF
CDR3 DNA: TGTGCCAGTAGTATTAGTCGAAGCGGGACTAGAGGGGGTGAGCAGTTCTTC

D gene: TRBD1
V gene: TRBV28
clone size: once
J gene: TRBJ1-4
CDR3 protein: CASSSYRQGGGEKLFF
CDR3 DNA: TGTGCCAGCAGTTCTTATAGACAGGGAGGAGGTGAAAAACTGTTTTTT

D gene: TRBD1
V gene: TRBV7-9
clone size: NA
J gene: TRBJ1-1
CDR3 protein: CASNRGQRSTEAFF
CDR3 DNA: TGTGCCAGCAACAGGGGGCAGAGGAGCACTGAAGCTTTCTTT

D gene: NA
V gene: TRBV2
clone size: few
J gene: TRBJ2-7
CDR3 protein: CASSDPDSGEQYF
CDR3 DNA: TGTGCCAGCAGTGACCCGGACAGTGGTGAGCAGTACTTC

D gene: NA
V gene: TRBV5-1
clone size: NA
J gene: TRBJ1-2
CDR3 protein: CASSTSGGGYGYTF
CDR3 DNA: TGCGCCAGCAGCACCTCGGGGGGCGGCTATGGCTACACCTTC

D gene: NA
V gene: TRBV2
clone size: NA
J gene: TRBJ2-1
CDR3 protein: CASSVFSGSYNEQFF
CDR3 DNA: TGTGCCAGCAGTGTTTTTTCAGGGTCCTACAATGAGCAGTTCTTC

D gene: TRBD2
V gene: TRBV5-1
clone size: NA
J gene: TRBJ2-5
CDR3 protein: CASRVTSGQETQYF
CDR3 DNA: TGCGCCAGCAGGGTGACTAGCGGCCAAGAGACCCAGTACTTC

D gene: NA
V gene: TRBV27
clone size: NA
J gene: TRBJ1-2
CDR3 protein: CASTHRGYTF
CDR3 DNA: TGTGCCAGCACCCACCGGGGCTACACCTTC